The 10 T cell receptor beta chains presented below share a single source sample, sequenced in a study of CD8 T cell repertoires and HIV-1 epitope variants. Their recognized antigens are unknown. This table comes from immunoSEQ multiplex PCR, and its TCRdb copy is limited to in-frame clones, with some not included. Of some 5,000 clones listed, 68% were seen once; the top ten hold around 40%. Material for sequencing was cultured CD8+ T cells derived from PBMCs. These TCRs come from a male donor with HIV.

The rearrangement links TRBV7-9 to TRBJ2-1; 10 nucleotides align to TRBD2. This CDR3 region has 16 residues. CDR1 is SEHNR and CDR2 is FQNEAQ in the germline V gene (reference sequence). J gave up 7 bases and V 3 bases, and 9 bases lay outside the gene matches. This chain's CDR3 is CASSFRLLAGGNEQFF. The CDR3 nucleotides read TGTGCCAGCAGCTTTCGCCTATTAGCGGGGGGTAATGAGCAGTTCTTC.

This chain connects TRBV11-2 to TRBJ2-2; no reliable D call. The V end lost 5 bases, the J end lost 8 bases, and 9 bases lay between the germline ends. Germline loops: CDR1 SGHAT, CDR2 FQNNGV. This CDR3 comprises 12 residues. The CDR3 reads CASSPFGGELFF. Written as DNA, the CDR3 is TGTGCCAGCAGCCCCTTTGGTGGGGAGCTGTTTTTT.

This clone is large (0.1 to 1%) within its sample. The chain uses TRBV13 and TRBJ1-3, with 7 bases that match TRBD1. Trimming took 5 bases from V and 5 from J; bases not matched to a gene: 9. This CDR3 is built from 15 residues. CDR1 PRHDT and CDR2 FYEKMQ come from the germline V gene (reference sequence). In DNA, the CDR3 is TGTGCCAGCAGCCCTGACAGGGACGGGCGAAACACCATATATTTT. Translated, it gives CASSPDRDGRNTIYF.

This chain connects TRBV4-3 to TRBJ2-1; 8 positions match TRBD2. CDR1 is LGHNA and CDR2 is YSLEER in the germline V gene. The V segment lost 1 base and the J segment 2 bases; nucleotides outside the gene matches: 10. This CDR3 is built from 18 residues. The CDR3 spells CASSQAQPGGATYNEQFF. CDR3 nucleotide sequence: TGCGCCAGCAGCCAAGCCCAGCCCGGGGGGGCTACCTACAATGAGCAGTTCTTC.

This chain connects TRBV6-1 to TRBJ1-6, with D possibly matching TRBD1 (6 bases). The CDR3 consists of 14 residues. V was pared by 1 base and J by 11 bases, with 12 bases between. The germline gives CDR1 MNHNS, CDR2 SASEGT. The CDR3 here is CASSEGTASPPLHF. CDR3 nucleotides: TGTGCCAGCAGTGAAGGGACAGCCAGCCCACCCCTCCACTTT.

The chain links TRBV5-5 to TRBJ2-5, with D maybe TRBD1 (6 bases). The better agreement between TRBJ2-7 and the DNA end casts doubt on the J call. Germline-derived CDR1 and CDR2 are SGHKS and YYEKEE (reference sequence). The CDR3 spans 13 residues. CDR3 nucleotides: TGTGCCAGCAGCCTTTGGGACACCTACGAGCAGTACTTC. It yields the protein CASSLWDTYEQYF.

This clone has only a few counts. V and J are TRBV28 and TRBJ1-2; unclear D gene. V was pared by 5 bases and J by 8 bases, with 9 bases between. This CDR3 contains 11 residues. Looked up from germline, CDR1 is MDHEN and CDR2 is SYDVKM. The CDR3 loop reads CASSLPGGYTF. Written as DNA, the CDR3 is TGTGCCAGCAGTCTGCCGGGAGGCTACACCTTC.

CDR3 loop: CASSYGTDSYEQYF. The CDR3 coding sequence is TGTGCCAGCAGTTACGGGACAGACTCCTACGAGCAGTACTTC. J is TRBJ2-7 and V is TRBV6-6; 7 positions agree with TRBD1. Germline CDR1 is MNHNY and CDR2 is SVGAGI (reference sequence). Trimming at V came to 2 bases and at J to 0 bases, leaving 1 base not matched to a gene. This CDR3 spans 14 amino acids.

The V call is TRBV11-2, the J call TRBJ2-3; D unclear. The CDR3 has 11 amino acids. Between the trimmed V and J ends, which lost 4 bases and 2 bases, there was a span of 1 base. Germline V gives CDR1 SGHAT, CDR2 FQNNGV. The CDR3 DNA reads TGTGCCAGCAGCTACACAGATACGCAGTATTTT. Translation: CASSYTDTQYF.

J is TRBJ2-5 and V is TRBV28, with 8 positions matching TRBD2. Unmatched junction bases numbered 8, after V lost 1 base and J lost 4 bases. CDR3 size: 16 residues. The germline V gene has CDR1 MDHEN and CDR2 SYDVKM. The CDR3 DNA follows: TGTGCCAGCAGTTTATCCGACGGGGGGGTCGGAGAGACCCAGTACTTC. Amino acids: CASSLSDGGVGETQYF.